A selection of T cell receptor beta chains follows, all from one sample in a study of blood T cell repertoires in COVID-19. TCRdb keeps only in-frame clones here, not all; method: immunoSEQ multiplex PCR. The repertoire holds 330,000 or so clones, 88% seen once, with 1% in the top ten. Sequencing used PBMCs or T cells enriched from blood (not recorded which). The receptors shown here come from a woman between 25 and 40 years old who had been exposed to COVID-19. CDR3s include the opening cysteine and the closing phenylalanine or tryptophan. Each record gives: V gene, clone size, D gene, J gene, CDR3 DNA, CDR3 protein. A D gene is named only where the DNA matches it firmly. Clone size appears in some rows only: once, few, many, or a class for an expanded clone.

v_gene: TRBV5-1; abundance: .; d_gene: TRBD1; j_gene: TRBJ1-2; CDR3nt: TGCGCCAGCAGCGAGGGGGCCCTTGGCTACACCTTC; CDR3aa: CASSEGALGYTF
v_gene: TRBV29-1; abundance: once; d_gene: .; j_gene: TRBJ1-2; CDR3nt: TGCAGCGTTCCGCGGGGTCGCTCGGACTATGGCTACACCTTC; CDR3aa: CSVPRGRSDYGYTF
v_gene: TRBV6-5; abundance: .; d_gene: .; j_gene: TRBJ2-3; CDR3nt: TGTGCCAGCAGTTACGAGGTCTCCGCAACAGATACGCAGTATTTT; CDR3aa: CASSYEVSATDTQYF
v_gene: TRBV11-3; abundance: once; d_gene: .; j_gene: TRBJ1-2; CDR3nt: TGTGCCAGCAGCTCGACAGACCTTAACTATGGCTACACCTTC; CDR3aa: CASSSTDLNYGYTF
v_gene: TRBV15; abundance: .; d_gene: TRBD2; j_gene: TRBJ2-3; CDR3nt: TGTGCCACCAGCAGAGATAGGCGGGAGATCCTCACAGATACGCAGTATTTT; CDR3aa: CATSRDRREILTDTQYF
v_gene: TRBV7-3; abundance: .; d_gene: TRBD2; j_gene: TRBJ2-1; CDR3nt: TGTGCCAGCAGCCCATATAGCGGGAGGTTAGTCAATGAGCAGTTCTTC; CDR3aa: CASSPYSGRLVNEQFF
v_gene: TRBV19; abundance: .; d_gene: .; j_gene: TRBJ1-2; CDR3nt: TGTGCCAGTAGTCCCCAGGCCCAAACCCCCCTGGACTATGGCTACACCTTC; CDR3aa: CASSPQAQTPLDYGYTF
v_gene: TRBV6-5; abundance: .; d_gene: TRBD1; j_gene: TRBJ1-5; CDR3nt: TGTGCCAGCAGGTCCAAGACAGGGGGTACCGAGCCCCAGCATTTT; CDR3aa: CASRSKTGGTEPQHF
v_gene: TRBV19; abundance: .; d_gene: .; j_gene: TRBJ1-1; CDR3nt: TGTGCCAGTAGTATTTGGGGACAATTTGAAGCTTTCTTT; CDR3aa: CASSIWGQFEAFF
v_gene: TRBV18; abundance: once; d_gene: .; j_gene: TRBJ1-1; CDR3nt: TGTGCCAGCTCACCTGGGCAGAACACTGAAGCTTTCTTT; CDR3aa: CASSPGQNTEAFF
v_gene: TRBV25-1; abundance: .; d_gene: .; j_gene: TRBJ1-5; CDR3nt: TGTGCCAGCAGCCCGACAGGATTCAATCAGCCCCAGCATTTT; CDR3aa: CASSPTGFNQPQHF
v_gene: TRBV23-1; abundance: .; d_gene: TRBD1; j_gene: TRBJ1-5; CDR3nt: TGCGCCAGCAGTCAATCCTTAGGGACAGGGGAGTTTGGGCCCAATCAGCCCCAGCATTTT; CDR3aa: CASSQSLGTGEFGPNQPQHF
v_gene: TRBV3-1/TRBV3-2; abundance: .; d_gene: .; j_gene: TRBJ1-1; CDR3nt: TGTGCCAGCAGCCAAGTTCTGAGGGCTGTGAACACTGAAGCTTTCTTT; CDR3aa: CASSQVLRAVNTEAFF
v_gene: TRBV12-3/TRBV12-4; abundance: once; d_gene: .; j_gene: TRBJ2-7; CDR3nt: TGTGCCAGCAGTCCACAGGGAGCGGGGGAGCAGTACTTC; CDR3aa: CASSPQGAGEQYF
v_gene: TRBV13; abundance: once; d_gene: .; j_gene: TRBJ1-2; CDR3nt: TGTGCCAGCAGCTTGACAGTTTCGGACTATGGCTACACCTTC; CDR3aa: CASSLTVSDYGYTF
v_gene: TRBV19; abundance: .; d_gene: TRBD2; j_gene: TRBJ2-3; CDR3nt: TGTGCCAGTAGTAATGGGGGGGGCACAGATACGCAGTATTTT; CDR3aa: CASSNGGGTDTQYF
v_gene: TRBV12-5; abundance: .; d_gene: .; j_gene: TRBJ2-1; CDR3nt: TGTGCTAGTGGTTTGCTCGGCAATGAGCAGTTCTTC; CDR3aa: CASGLLGNEQFF
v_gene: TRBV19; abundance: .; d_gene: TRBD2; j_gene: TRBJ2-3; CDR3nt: TGTGCCAGTAGTATAAGGCTAGCGGGAGCGGCAGATACGCAGTATTTT; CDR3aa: CASSIRLAGAADTQYF
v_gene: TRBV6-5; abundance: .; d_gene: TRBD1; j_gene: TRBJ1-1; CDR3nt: TGTGCCAGCAGGAAATCGACAGGGTTAGAGGCTTTCTTT; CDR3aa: CASRKSTGLEAFF
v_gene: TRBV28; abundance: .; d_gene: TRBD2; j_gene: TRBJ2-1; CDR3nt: TGTGCCAGCACCCCCGGGGGGGGAATATTGTGGGAGCAGTTCTTC; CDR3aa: CASTPGGGILWEQFF
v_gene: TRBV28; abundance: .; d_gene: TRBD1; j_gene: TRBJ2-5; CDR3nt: TGTGCCAGCAGTTACTCCGGGACAGGAGAAGAGACCCAGTACTTC; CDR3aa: CASSYSGTGEETQYF
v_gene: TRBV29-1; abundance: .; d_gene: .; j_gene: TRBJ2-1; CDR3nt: TGCAGCGTTGAGTCGATTAGCGGCAATGAGCAGTTCTTC; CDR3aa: CSVESISGNEQFF
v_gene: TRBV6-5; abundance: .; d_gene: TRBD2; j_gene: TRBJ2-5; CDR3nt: TGTGCCAGCAGTACCCGACTAGCGGGAGCAGAGACCCAGTACTTC; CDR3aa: CASSTRLAGAETQYF
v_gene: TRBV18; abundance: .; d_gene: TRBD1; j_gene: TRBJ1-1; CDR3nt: TGTGCCAGCTCATCCTCCAGGGGGGCGAACACTGAAGCTTTCTTT; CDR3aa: CASSSSRGANTEAFF
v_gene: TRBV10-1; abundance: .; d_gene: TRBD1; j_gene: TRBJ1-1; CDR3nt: TGCGCCAGCAGTGCGCGACAGGGGGGCACTGAAGCTTTCTTT; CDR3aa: CASSARQGGTEAFF
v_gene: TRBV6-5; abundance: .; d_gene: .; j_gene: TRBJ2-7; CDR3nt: TGTGCCAGCAGTTACTCGGGGACACCCTACGAGCAGTACTTC; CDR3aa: CASSYSGTPYEQYF
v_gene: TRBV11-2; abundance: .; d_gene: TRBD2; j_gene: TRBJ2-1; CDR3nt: TGTGCCAGCAGCTTCCTAGCGGGAGGGCCTGGCAATGAGCAGTTCTTC; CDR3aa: CASSFLAGGPGNEQFF
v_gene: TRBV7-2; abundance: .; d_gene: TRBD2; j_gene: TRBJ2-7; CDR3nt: TGTGCCAGCAGCTTAGAGCCGAGCGGGAGATGGGCCTACGAGCAGTACTTC; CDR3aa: CASSLEPSGRWAYEQYF
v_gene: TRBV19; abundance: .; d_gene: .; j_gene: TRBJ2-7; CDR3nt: TGTGCCAGTAGTATAAAAGGGGAAGGACGGACCTACGAGCAGTACTTC; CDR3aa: CASSIKGEGRTYEQYF
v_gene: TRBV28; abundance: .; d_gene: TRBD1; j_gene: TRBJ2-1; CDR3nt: TGTGCCAGCAGCGGGGACAGGGGAACCTACAATGAGCAGTTCTTC; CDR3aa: CASSGDRGTYNEQFF
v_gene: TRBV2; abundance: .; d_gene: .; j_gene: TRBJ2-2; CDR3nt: TGTGCCAGCTATAGGGGCACCGGGGAGCTGTTTTTT; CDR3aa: CASYRGTGELFF
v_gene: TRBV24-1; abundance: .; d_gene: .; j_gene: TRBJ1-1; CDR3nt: TGTGCCACCAGTGATTCCAACACCGGGGGGAACACTGAAGCTTTCTTT; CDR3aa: CATSDSNTGGNTEAFF
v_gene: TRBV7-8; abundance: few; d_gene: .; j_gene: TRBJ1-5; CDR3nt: TGTGCCAGCAGCTTAGACAGAAGCAATCAGCCCCAGCATTTT; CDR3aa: CASSLDRSNQPQHF
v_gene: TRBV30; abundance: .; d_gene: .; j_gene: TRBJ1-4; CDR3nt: TGTGCCTGGAGTGTACAAGGGGGGGTAAATGAAAAACTGTTTTTT; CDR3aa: CAWSVQGGVNEKLFF
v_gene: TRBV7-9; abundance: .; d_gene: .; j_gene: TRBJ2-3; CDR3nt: TGTGCCAGCAGCTTGACAGAAACAGATACGCAGTATTTT; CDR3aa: CASSLTETDTQYF
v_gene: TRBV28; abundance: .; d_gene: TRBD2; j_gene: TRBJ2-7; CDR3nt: TGTGCCAGCAACCCCTCGGTCGGTAGCGGGCCGAGCTCCTACGAGCAGTACTTC; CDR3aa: CASNPSVGSGPSSYEQYF
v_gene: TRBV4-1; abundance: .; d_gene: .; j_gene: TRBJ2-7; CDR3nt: TGCGCCAGCAGCCAAGAGTCCACCTACGAGCAGTACTTC; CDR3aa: CASSQESTYEQYF
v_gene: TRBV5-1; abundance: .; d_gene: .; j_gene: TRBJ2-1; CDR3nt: TGCGCCAGCAGCTTGGGGGTGGGCGGGACCTACAATGAGCAGTTCTTC; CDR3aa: CASSLGVGGTYNEQFF
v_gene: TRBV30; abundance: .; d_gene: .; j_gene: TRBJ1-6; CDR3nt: TGTGCCTGGAGTGGGAGAGGACACAATTCACCCCTCCACTTT; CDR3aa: CAWSGRGHNSPLHF
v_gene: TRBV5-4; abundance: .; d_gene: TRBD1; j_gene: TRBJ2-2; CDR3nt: TGTGCCAGCAGCGTTGGACAGGGTAACACCGGGGAGCTGTTTTTT; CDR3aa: CASSVGQGNTGELFF
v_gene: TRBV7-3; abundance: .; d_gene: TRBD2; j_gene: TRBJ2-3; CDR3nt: TGTGCCAGCAGCCTCCGGCTGACTAGCGGGGACACAAATACGCAGTATTTT; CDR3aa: CASSLRLTSGDTNTQYF
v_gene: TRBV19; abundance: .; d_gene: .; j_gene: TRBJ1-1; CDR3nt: TGTGCCAGTAGTATGTTCCGTCAGGTTATGACTGAAGCTTTCTTT; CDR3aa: CASSMFRQVMTEAFF
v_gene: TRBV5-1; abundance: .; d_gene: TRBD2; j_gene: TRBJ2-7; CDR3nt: TGCGCCAGCAGCTTGGTATCTAGCGGGGTACTCTCCTACGAGCAGTACTTC; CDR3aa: CASSLVSSGVLSYEQYF
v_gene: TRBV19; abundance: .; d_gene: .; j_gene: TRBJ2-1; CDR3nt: TGTGCCAGTAGTACGCCGAAGCGCGACCCCTACAATGAGCAGTTCTTC; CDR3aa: CASSTPKRDPYNEQFF
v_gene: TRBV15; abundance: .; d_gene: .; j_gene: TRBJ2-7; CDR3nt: TGTGCCACCAGCAGAGCCCGGGACTTAAACTACGAGCAGTACTTC; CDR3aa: CATSRARDLNYEQYF
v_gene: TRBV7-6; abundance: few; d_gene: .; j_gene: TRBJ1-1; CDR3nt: TGTGCCAGCAGCTCTACGGCAGGGGCCAACACTGAAGCTTTCTTT; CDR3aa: CASSSTAGANTEAFF
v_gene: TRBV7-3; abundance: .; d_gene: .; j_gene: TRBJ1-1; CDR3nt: TGTGCCAGCAGCTCGTACATGAACACTGAAGCTTTCTTT; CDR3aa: CASSSYMNTEAFF
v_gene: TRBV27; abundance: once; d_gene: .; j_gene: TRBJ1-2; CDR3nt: TGTGCCAATTACAGCTATGGCTACACCTTC; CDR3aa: CANYSYGYTF
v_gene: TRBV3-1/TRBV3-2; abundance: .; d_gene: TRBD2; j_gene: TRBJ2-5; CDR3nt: TGTGCCAGCAGCCAAGTGTTTCAAGCGGGGGGAGGGGAGACCCAGTACTTC; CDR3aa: CASSQVFQAGGGETQYF